These 21 T cell receptor beta chains were sequenced from one sample in a study of blood T cell repertoires in COVID-19. Clones were read by immunoSEQ multiplex PCR, and TCRdb kept only the in-frame ones, dropping some. The sample contains a few hundred thousand clones, approximately 80% of which appear only once. The source material was PBMCs or T cells enriched from blood (not recorded which). The receptor set was obtained from a man aged 35 to 55 who had recovered from COVID-19.

In the case of this clone: Within the sample, other DNA sequences also encode this same CDR3. The chain combines TRBV28 with TRBJ1-1, with D unclear. The V end lost 5 bases, the J end lost 5 bases, and 9 bases lay between the germline ends. From germline, CDR1 is MDHEN and CDR2 SYDVKM. The CDR3 covers 12 residues. CDR3 nucleotide sequence: TGTGCCAGCAGTCTGCCGGGGACTGAAGCTTTCTTT. It yields the protein CASSLPGTEAFF.

The V gene is TRBV10-3, the J gene TRBJ2-5; D perhaps matches TRBD2 (5 bases). The CDR3 contains 14 residues. V was shortened by 11 bases and J by 4 bases, with 20 bases between the two germline ends. Per the germline V gene, CDR1 is ENHRY and CDR2 is SYGVKD. For the CDR3, the DNA is TGTGCCGTAGGGAGTACTAAGGAAGGAGAGACCCAGTACTTC. This translates into CAVGSTKEGETQYF.

The chain recombines TRBV6-5 with TRBJ1-3, with D unresolved. V was shortened by 5 bases and J by 0 bases, with 5 bases between the two germline ends. The CDR3 runs to 13 residues. From germline, CDR1 is MNHEY and CDR2 SVGAGI. The CDR3 loop is CASSPRSGNTIYF. CDR3 in DNA: TGTGCCAGCAGTCCCCGCTCTGGAAACACCATATATTTT.

The genes are TRBV4-3 and TRBJ1-2; 7 bases match TRBD1. Germline V CDR1 and CDR2: LGHNA, YSLEER. J gave up 6 bases and V 4 bases, and 8 bases lay outside the gene matches. The length of the CDR3 is 14 residues. As DNA, the CDR3 is TGCGCCAGCAGCCCCACCATGACAGGGAATGGCTACACCTTC. This translates into CASSPTMTGNGYTF.

The chain has TRBV9 and TRBJ2-1; 9 bases are a match to TRBD2. With 0 bases clipped from V and 4 bases from J, the junction kept 2 bases outside the gene matches. This CDR3 region has 15 residues. The germline gives CDR1 SGDLS, CDR2 YYNGEE. The CDR3 DNA is TGTGCCAGCAGCGTAGGAAGCGGGGGGTACAATGAGCAGTTCTTC. Translation: CASSVGSGGYNEQFF.

The V call is TRBV9, the J call TRBJ2-1, with 7 positions matching TRBD2. In germline, CDR1 is SGDLS, CDR2 YYNGEE. The CDR3 covers 16 residues. V lost 4 bases to trimming and J lost 4 bases; unmatched junction nucleotides: 11. The CDR3 bases are TGTGCCAGCAGCCCGGGAGGCACGGGGGGTTACAATGAGCAGTTCTTC. Protein sequence: CASSPGGTGGYNEQFF.

J is TRBJ1-2 and V is TRBV5-4; D gene ambiguous. Germline CDR1 and CDR2: SGHNT and YYREEE (reference sequence). The CDR3 contains 13 residues. Trimming removed 6 bases at V and 7 bases at J, with 16 bases between. The CDR3 bases are TGTGCCAGCACCTCGGAATCGGAGGGTGGCTACACCTTC. This gives the protein CASTSESEGGYTF.

This chain links TRBV5-1 with TRBJ1-1; D gene uncertain. Germline-derived CDR1 and CDR2 are SGHRS and YFSETQ. Trimming removed 0 bases from V and 6 bases from J, with 9 bases in between. This CDR3 spans 13 amino acids. The CDR3 region has the DNA TGCGCCAGCAGCTTGGACAGTTCTGCTGAAGCTTTCTTT. Protein: CASSLDSSAEAFF.

This rearrangement joins TRBV13 to TRBJ2-5; 11 bases agree with TRBD2. The CDR3 spans 14 residues. The germline CDR1 and CDR2 sequences are PRHDT and FYEKMQ (reference sequence). V lost 5 bases and J lost 4; bases outside the gene matches: 3. Written as DNA, the CDR3 is TGTGCCAGCAGCGTTACTAGCGGGGGAGAGACCCAGTACTTC. Encoded protein: CASSVTSGGETQYF.

This chain uses TRBV27 with TRBJ1-2, with D perhaps matching TRBD1 (6 bases). This CDR3 spans 15 amino acids. Germline V CDR1 and CDR2: MNHEY, SMNVEV (reference sequence). The ends were cut back, 7 bases at V and 1 base at J, with 16 bases in the middle. CDR3 sequence: CASNRRGGLNYGYTF. In DNA, the CDR3 is TGTGCCAGCAACCGGCGCGGGGGGCTTAACTATGGCTACACCTTC.

This chain connects TRBV10-1 to TRBJ2-3; 8 bases align to TRBD2. J gave up 2 bases and V 4 bases, and 5 bases lay outside the gene matches. Germline assignment: CDR1 WNHNN and CDR2 SYGVQD (reference sequence). The CDR3 has 15 residues. CDR3 residues: CASSGAGESTDTQYF. The CDR3 DNA follows: TGCGCCAGCAGTGGAGCGGGAGAGTCCACAGATACGCAGTATTTT.

In its sample, this clone was seen a few times. The gene calls are TRBV27 and TRBJ1-1; 8 bases align to TRBD1. The CDR3 sequence is 14 residues long. Germline V gene data show CDR1 as MNHEY and CDR2 as SMNVEV (reference sequence). V trimming: 7 bases; J trimming: 3 bases; junction bases outside the gene matches: 7. CDR3 loop: CASTLRTGYTEAFF. DNA of the CDR3: TGTGCCAGCACTCTTAGGACAGGGTACACTGAAGCTTTCTTT.

The chain carries TRBV18 and TRBJ2-1; D is uncertain. The CDR3 sequence is 15 residues long. Germline V lookup: CDR1 KGHSH, CDR2 LQKENI. Trimming took off 3 bases at V and 3 bases at J, with 12 bases between the two ends. Here the CDR3 reads CASSPGSQIYNEQFF. The CDR3 bases are TGTGCCAGCTCACCCGGGTCGCAGATCTACAATGAGCAGTTCTTC.

The chain carries TRBV4-1 and TRBJ2-7; TRBD1 matches at 7 bases. The V segment lost 4 bases and the J segment 4 bases; nucleotides outside the gene matches: 7. The CDR3 has 14 residues. Germline V CDR1 and CDR2: MGHRA, YSYEKL. DNA of the CDR3: TGCGCCAGCAGCCGAGCCGGGACAGAGTACGAGCAGTACTTC. Amino acids: CASSRAGTEYEQYF.

This chain connects TRBV5-4 to TRBJ1-2; 7 bases agree with TRBD1. Per the germline V gene, CDR1 is SGHNT and CDR2 is YYREEE (reference sequence). Germline trimming cut 4 bases from V and 0 bases from J; bases unmatched to any gene: 6. This CDR3 region has 15 residues. CDR3 loop: CASSTRTGTNYGYTF. The DNA for the CDR3 is TGTGCCAGCAGCACAAGGACAGGAACTAACTATGGCTACACCTTC. The whole variable domain, filled in from reference TRBV5-4 and TRBJ1-2, reads ETGVTQSPTHLIKTRGQQVTLRCSSQSGHNTVSWYQQALGQGPQFIFQYYREEENGRGNFPPRFSGLQFPNYSSELNVNALELDDSALYLCASSTRTGTNYGYTFGSGTRLTVV.

The rearrangement links TRBV30 to TRBJ1-4, with D tentatively TRBD1 (6 bases). Germline-derived CDR1 and CDR2 are GTSNPN and SVGIG (reference sequence). Deletions cut 2 bases from V and 4 bases from J, with 14 bases between. The CDR3 covers 15 residues. CDR3 region: CAWSLQGPGNEKLFF. In nucleotides, the CDR3 is TGTGCCTGGAGTCTACAGGGACCTGGTAATGAAAAACTGTTTTTT.

The chain carries TRBV5-1 and TRBJ2-1; D is ambiguous. The length of the CDR3 is 16 residues. Deletions cut 2 bases from V and 0 bases from J, with 12 bases between. Germline V gives CDR1 SGHRS, CDR2 YFSETQ. CDR3 sequence: CASSFTGPNSYNEQFF. CDR3 bases: TGCGCCAGCAGCTTCACTGGGCCCAACTCCTACAATGAGCAGTTCTTC.

The DNA of the CDR3 is TGTGCCAGCAGCTCGACAGGGACCTCTGAAGCTTTCTTT. It specifies CASSSTGTSEAFF. V usage is TRBV7-3 and J usage is TRBJ1-1; 7 positions match TRBD1. This CDR3 has 13 amino acids. Germline trimming cut 4 bases from V and 6 bases from J; bases unmatched to any gene: 5. Germline loops: CDR1 SGHTA, CDR2 FQGTGA.

This clone was detected only a few times. Without the conserved terminal phenylalanine or tryptophan, this CDR3 likely stems from a read error. It is unclear where the CDR3 begins or ends on the DNA, so no DNA is shown, and the CDR3 is as TCRdb lists it. The chain uses TRBV28 and TRBJ1-4; the table's D gene call, TRBD1, was not cross checked with the DNA. The CDR3 length equals 13 residues, ends included. Germline V gene lookup returns CDR1 MDHEN and CDR2 SYDVKM. The CDR3 region is CASSPGTRNLGEL.

The chain is built from TRBV12-5 and TRBJ1-2; 7 bases are shared with TRBD1. The length of the CDR3 is 13 residues. Germline V CDR1 and CDR2: LGHNT, FRNRAP. The J segment lost 8 bases and the V segment lost 6 bases, leaving 9 bases of the junction unmatched. CDR3 protein: CASGLSGTEGYTF. DNA of the CDR3: TGTGCTAGTGGACTTTCCGGGACAGAGGGCTACACCTTC.

The chain carries TRBV3-1 (or the pseudogene TRBV3-2) and TRBJ2-1; 14 nucleotides align to TRBD2. Germline CDR1 LGHDT, CDR2 YNNKEL (reference sequence). V was pared by 1 base and J by 6 bases, with 5 bases of the junction left unmatched. The CDR3 extends over 17 amino acids. The CDR3 loop reads CASSQVVTSGGANEQFF. The CDR3 DNA is TGTGCCAGCAGCCAAGTGGTGACTAGCGGGGGGGCCAATGAGCAGTTCTTC.